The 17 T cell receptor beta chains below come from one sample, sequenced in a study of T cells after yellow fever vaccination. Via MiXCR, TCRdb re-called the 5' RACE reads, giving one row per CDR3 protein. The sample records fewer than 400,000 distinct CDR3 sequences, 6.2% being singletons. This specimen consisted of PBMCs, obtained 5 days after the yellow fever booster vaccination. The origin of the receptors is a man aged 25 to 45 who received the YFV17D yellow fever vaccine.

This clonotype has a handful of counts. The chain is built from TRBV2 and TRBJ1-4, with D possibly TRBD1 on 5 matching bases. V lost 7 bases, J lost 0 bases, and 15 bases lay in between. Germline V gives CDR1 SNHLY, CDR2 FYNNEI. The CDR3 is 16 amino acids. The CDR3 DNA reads TGTGCCAGCAAAGGCAGGGTAGCCGCAACTAATGAAAAACTGTTTTTT. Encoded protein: CASKGRVAATNEKLFF. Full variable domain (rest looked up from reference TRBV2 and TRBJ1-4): EPEVTQTPSHQVTQMGQEVILRCVPISNHLYFYWYRQILGQKVEFLVSFYNNEISEKSEIFDDQFSVERPDGSNFTLKIRSTKLEDSAMYFCASKGRVAATNEKLFFGSGTQLSVL.

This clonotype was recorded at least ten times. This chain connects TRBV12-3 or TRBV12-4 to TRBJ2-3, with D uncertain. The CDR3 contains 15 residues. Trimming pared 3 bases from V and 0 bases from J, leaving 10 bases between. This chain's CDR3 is CASSFGLDSTDTQYF. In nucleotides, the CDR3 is TGTGCCAGCAGTTTTGGGTTGGATAGCACAGATACGCAGTATTTT.

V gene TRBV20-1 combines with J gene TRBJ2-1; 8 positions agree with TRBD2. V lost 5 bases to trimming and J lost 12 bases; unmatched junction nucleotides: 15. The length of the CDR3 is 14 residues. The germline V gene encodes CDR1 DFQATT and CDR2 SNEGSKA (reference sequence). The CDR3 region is CSASAGVTPLVQFF. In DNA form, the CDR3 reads TGCAGTGCTTCAGCGGGAGTCACCCCATTAGTGCAGTTCTTC.

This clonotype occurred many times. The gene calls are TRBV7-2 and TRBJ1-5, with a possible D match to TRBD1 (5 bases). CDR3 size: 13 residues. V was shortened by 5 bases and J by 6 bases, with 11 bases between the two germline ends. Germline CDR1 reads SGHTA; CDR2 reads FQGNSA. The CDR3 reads CASSERGGQPQHF. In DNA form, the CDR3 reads TGTGCCAGCAGCGAACGGGGCGGTCAGCCCCAGCATTTT.

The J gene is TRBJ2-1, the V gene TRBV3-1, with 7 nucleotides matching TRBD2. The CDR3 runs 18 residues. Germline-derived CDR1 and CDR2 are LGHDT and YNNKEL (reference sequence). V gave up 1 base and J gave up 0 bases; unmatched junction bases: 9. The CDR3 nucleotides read TGTGCCAGCAGCCAAGTAGAAGTAGCGGGTCTCTCCTACAATGAGCAGTTCTTC. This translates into CASSQVEVAGLSYNEQFF.

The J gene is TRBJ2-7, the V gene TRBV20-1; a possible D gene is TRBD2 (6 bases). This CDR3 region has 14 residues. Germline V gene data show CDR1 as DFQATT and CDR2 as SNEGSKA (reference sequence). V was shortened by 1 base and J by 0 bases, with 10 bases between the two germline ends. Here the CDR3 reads CSARGADYSYEQYF. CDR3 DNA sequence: TGCAGTGCTAGAGGAGCGGACTACTCCTACGAGCAGTACTTC.

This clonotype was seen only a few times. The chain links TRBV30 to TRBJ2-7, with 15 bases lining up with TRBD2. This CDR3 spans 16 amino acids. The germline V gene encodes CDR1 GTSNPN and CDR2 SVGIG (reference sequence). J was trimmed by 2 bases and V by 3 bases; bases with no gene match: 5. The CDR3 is CAWRGTSGRTTYEQYF. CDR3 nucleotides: TGTGCCTGGAGGGGGACTAGCGGGAGGACAACCTACGAGCAGTACTTC.

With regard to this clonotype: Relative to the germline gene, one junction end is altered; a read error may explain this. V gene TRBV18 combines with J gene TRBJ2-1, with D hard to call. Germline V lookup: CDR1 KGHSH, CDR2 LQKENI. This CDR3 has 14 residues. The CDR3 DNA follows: TGTGCCAGCTCACAGACTGGCTCCTACAATGAGCCGTTCTTC. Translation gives CASSQTGSYNEPFF.

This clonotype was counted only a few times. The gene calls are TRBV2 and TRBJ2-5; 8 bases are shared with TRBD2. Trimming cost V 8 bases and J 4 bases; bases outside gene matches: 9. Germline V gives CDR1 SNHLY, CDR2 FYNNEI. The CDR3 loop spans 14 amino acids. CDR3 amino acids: CASERREVGETQYF. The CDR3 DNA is TGTGCCAGCGAGCGGCGGGAGGTTGGAGAGACCCAGTACTTC.

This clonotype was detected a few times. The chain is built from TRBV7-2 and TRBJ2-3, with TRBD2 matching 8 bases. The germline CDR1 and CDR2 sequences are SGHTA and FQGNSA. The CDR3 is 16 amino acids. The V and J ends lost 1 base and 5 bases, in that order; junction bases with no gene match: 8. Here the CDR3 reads CASSLVPGGQGDTQYF. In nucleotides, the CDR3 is TGTGCCAGCAGCTTAGTCCCGGGAGGGCAGGGAGATACGCAGTATTTT.

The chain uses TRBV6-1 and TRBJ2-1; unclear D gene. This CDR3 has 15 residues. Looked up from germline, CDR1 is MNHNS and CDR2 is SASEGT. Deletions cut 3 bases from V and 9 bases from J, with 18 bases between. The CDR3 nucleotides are TGTGCCAGCAGTGACAACAGCCTCGTGGGCATTGAGCAGTTCTTC. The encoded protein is CASSDNSLVGIEQFF.

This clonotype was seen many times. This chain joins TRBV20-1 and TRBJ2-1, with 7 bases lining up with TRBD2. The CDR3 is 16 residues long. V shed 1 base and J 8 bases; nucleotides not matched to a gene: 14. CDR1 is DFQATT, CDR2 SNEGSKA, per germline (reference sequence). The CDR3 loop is CSARGGGTPSGDEQFF. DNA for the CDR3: TGCAGTGCTAGAGGGGGTGGGACTCCAAGCGGGGATGAGCAGTTCTTC.

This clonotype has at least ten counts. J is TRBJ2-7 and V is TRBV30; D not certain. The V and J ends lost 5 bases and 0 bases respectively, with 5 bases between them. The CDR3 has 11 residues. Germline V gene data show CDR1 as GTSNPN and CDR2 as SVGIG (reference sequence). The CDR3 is CAWATSYEQYF. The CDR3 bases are TGTGCCTGGGCGACCTCCTACGAGCAGTACTTC.

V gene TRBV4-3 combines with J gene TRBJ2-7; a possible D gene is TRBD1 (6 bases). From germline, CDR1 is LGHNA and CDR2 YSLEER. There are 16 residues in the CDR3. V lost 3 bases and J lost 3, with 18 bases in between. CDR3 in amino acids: CASSHLGGRGVYEQYF. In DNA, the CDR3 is TGCGCCAGCAGCCACCTAGGGGGTCGAGGGGTCTACGAGCAGTACTTC.

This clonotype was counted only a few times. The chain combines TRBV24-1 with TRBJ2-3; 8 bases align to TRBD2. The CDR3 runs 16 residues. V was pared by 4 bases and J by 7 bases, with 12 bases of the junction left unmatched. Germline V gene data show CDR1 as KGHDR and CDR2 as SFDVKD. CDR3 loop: CATSDANQRELNTQYF. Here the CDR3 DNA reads TGTGCCACCAGTGACGCTAATCAGCGGGAGTTAAATACGCAGTATTTT.

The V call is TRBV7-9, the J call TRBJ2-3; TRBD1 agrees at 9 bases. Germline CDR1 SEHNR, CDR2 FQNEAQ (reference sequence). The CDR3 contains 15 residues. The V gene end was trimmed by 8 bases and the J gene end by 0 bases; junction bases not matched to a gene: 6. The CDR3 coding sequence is TGTGCCAGCGTTAAACAGGGGGCAAGCACAGATACGCAGTATTTT. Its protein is CASVKQGASTDTQYF. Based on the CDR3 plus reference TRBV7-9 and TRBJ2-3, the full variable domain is DTGVSQNPRHKITKRGQNVTFRCDPISEHNRLYWYRQTLGQGPEFLTYFQNEAQLEKSRLLSDRFSAERPKGSFSTLEIQRTEQGDSAMYLCASVKQGASTDTQYFGPGTRLTVL.

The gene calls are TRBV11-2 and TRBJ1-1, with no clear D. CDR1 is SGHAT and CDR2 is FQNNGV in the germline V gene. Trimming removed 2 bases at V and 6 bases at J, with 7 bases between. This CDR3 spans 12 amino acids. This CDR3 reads CASSLLLSEAFF. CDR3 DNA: TGTGCCAGCAGCTTATTGCTTTCTGAAGCTTTCTTT.